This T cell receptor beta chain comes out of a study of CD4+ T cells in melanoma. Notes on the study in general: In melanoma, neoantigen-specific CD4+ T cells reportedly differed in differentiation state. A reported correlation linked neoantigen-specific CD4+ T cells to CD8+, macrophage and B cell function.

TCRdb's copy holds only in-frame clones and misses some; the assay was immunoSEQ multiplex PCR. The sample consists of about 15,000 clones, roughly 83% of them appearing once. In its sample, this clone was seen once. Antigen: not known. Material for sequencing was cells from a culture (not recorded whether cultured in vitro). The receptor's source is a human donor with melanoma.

CDR3 protein: CASSLSGAEDTQYF. CDR3 coding DNA: TGCGCCAGCAGCTTATCGGGGGCCGAAGATACGCAGTATTTT. V usage is TRBV5-1 and J usage is TRBJ2-3; D might be TRBD1 or TRBD2, each matching 6 bases. CDR1 is SGHRS and CDR2 is YFSETQ in the germline V gene. Deletions cut 2 bases from V and 5 bases from J, with 12 bases between. The CDR3 contains 14 residues.